The 18 T cell receptor beta chains listed next were all sequenced from one sample in a study of cytomegalovirus exposure and HLA in healthy donors. In the PCR, 60 Vbeta and 13 Jbeta primers were used. Produced via immunoSEQ multiplex PCR; TCRdb's table is partial and in-frame only. The table shows about 140,000 clones, with less than 80% occurring only once. Sequenced input: PBMCs. The receptors originated from a woman aged 45-65 years in good health and CMV-seropositive.

This chain uses TRBV5-1 with TRBJ1-6, with a weak D call TRBD1 (5 bases). The CDR3 has 15 residues. Germline V CDR1 and CDR2: SGHRS, YFSETQ. V lost 0 bases, J lost 8 bases, and 12 bases lay in between. The CDR3 region is CASSLALRGYSPLHF. For the CDR3, the DNA is TGCGCCAGCAGCTTGGCGCTCCGGGGGTATTCACCCCTCCACTTT.

The rearrangement uses TRBV5-4 and TRBJ1-3; D unclear. Germline-derived CDR1 and CDR2 are SGHNT and YYREEE (reference sequence). The CDR3 is 16 amino acids. Trimming cost V 4 bases and J 2 bases, with 16 bases left between them. CDR3 in amino acids: CASSPAAGGTGNTIYF. Written as DNA, the CDR3 is TGTGCCAGCAGCCCCGCGGCAGGAGGGACTGGAAACACCATATATTTT. Based on the CDR3 plus reference TRBV5-4 and TRBJ1-3, the full variable domain is ETGVTQSPTHLIKTRGQQVTLRCSSQSGHNTVSWYQQALGQGPQFIFQYYREEENGRGNFPPRFSGLQFPNYSSELNVNALELDDSALYLCASSPAAGGTGNTIYFGEGSWLTVV.

There are a few counts of this clone. The chain uses TRBV30 and TRBJ1-2; 10 nucleotides match TRBD1. Germline V gene lookup returns CDR1 GTSNPN and CDR2 SVGIG (reference sequence). The CDR3 length is 13 residues. The ends lost 8 bases at V and 6 bases at J; junction bases unmatched: 9. CDR3 amino acids: CARKNGQGDGYTF. The CDR3 bases are TGTGCCCGGAAGAACGGACAGGGGGATGGCTACACCTTC.

The chain is built from TRBV15 and TRBJ1-4; no definite D call. The CDR3 sequence is 13 residues long. In germline, CDR1 is LNHNV, CDR2 YYDKDF (reference sequence). Trimming took off 0 bases at V and 5 bases at J, with 4 bases between the two ends. CDR3 DNA sequence: TGTGCCACCAGCAGAGAGAGAAATGAAAAACTGTTTTTT. Translating gives CATSRERNEKLFF. Looking up the rest from reference TRBV15 and TRBJ1-4 gives the full variable domain: DAMVIQNPRYQVTQFGKPVTLSCSQTLNHNVMYWYQQKSSQAPKLLFHYYDKDFNNEADTPDNFQSRRPNTSFCFLDIRSPGLGDTAMYLCATSRERNEKLFFGSGTQLSVL.

The chain uses TRBV29-1 and TRBJ2-3, with 7 bases identical to TRBD1. Germline V gene data show CDR1 as SQVTM and CDR2 as ANQGSEA. This CDR3 contains 13 residues. Trimming took 3 bases from V and 3 from J; bases not matched to a gene: 3. As DNA, the CDR3 is TGCAGCGTTGATCACAGGGGAACAGATACGCAGTATTTT. Translation: CSVDHRGTDTQYF.

The V call is TRBV6-5, the J call TRBJ1-2, with D perhaps matching TRBD1 (6 bases). Looked up from germline, CDR1 is MNHEY and CDR2 is SVGAGI. V lost 3 bases and J lost 8, with 19 bases in between. CDR3 size: 15 residues. For the CDR3, the DNA is TGTGCCAGCAGTTATATAACTGCGGGGGGCACGGGCTACACCTTC. Translating gives CASSYITAGGTGYTF.

CDR3: CASSSDGRRGPQHF. The CDR3 bases are TGTGCCAGCAGCTCGGACGGGCGCCGGGGGCCCCAGCATTTT. V usage is TRBV5-4 and J usage is TRBJ1-5; D is undetermined. Trimming stripped 3 bases from V and 9 bases from J, with 16 bases between. The length of the CDR3 is 14 residues. The germline CDR1 and CDR2 sequences are SGHNT and YYREEE (reference sequence).

This rearrangement joins TRBV5-1 to TRBJ2-7, with D possibly matching TRBD2 (5 bases). Trimming took off 1 base at V and 5 bases at J, with 13 bases between the two ends. Germline V gene lookup returns CDR1 SGHRS and CDR2 YFSETQ. This CDR3 contains 14 residues. CDR3 amino acids: CASSLKQFSDEQYF. CDR3 bases: TGCGCCAGCAGCTTGAAGCAGTTTAGCGACGAGCAGTACTTC.

This chain uses TRBV9 with TRBJ2-7; 10 nucleotides agree with TRBD2. Per germline, CDR1 SGDLS and CDR2 YYNGEE. V was pared by 4 bases and J by 4 bases, with 11 bases of the junction left unmatched. This CDR3 has 16 amino acids. Here the CDR3 DNA reads TGTGCCAGCAGCAACCGACTAGCGGGTACTATATACGAGCAGTACTTC. Translation: CASSNRLAGTIYEQYF.

This clone was recorded only once. Other DNA sequences within the sample encode an identical CDR3. V usage is TRBV7-9 and J usage is TRBJ2-3; maybe TRBD1 (6 bases). This CDR3 has 15 amino acids. The ends were cut back, 3 bases at V and 3 bases at J, with 13 bases in the middle. Germline loops: CDR1 SEHNR, CDR2 FQNEAQ (reference sequence). The CDR3 loop is CASSLAGARTDTQYF. The CDR3 DNA reads TGTGCCAGCAGCTTGGCAGGGGCGCGGACAGATACGCAGTATTTT.

The chain employs TRBV5-1 and TRBJ1-6; the match to TRBD1 covers 7 bases. The germline V gene has CDR1 SGHRS and CDR2 YFSETQ. J lost 10 bases, V lost 2 bases, and 12 bases had no gene match. This CDR3 contains 16 residues. In nucleotides, the CDR3 is TGCGCCAGCAGCTTACTGACAACAGGGGTAGGATCACCCCTCCACTTT. Protein: CASSLLTTGVGSPLHF.

This sequence joins TRBV6-1 and TRBJ1-5, with unresolved D. The V end lost 5 bases, the J end lost 1 base, and 9 bases lay between the germline ends. This CDR3 region has 14 residues. The V gene's germline CDR1 is MNHNS and CDR2 SASEGT. In nucleotides, the CDR3 is TGTGCCAGCAGTTCCGACACCAGCAATCAGCCCCAGCATTTT. Protein sequence: CASSSDTSNQPQHF.

The V and J genes are TRBV5-1 and TRBJ1-5, with 8 nucleotides matching TRBD1. The CDR3 contains 16 residues. Germline V lookup: CDR1 SGHRS, CDR2 YFSETQ. V was pared by 0 bases and J by 5 bases, with 7 bases of the junction left unmatched. The CDR3 reads CASSLEGRGPDQPQHF. The CDR3 bases are TGCGCCAGCAGCTTGGAGGGCAGGGGGCCGGATCAGCCCCAGCATTTT.

V gene TRBV7-6 combines with J gene TRBJ2-5; tentative D call: TRBD2 (5 bases). The germline V and J ends were trimmed by 6 bases and 5 bases, with 16 bases remaining between them. CDR1 SGHVS and CDR2 FNYEAQ come from the germline V gene. The CDR3 is made up of 14 amino acids. The CDR3 loop reads CASRREGGIETQYF. CDR3 coding DNA: TGTGCCAGCAGACGGGAAGGAGGTATCGAGACCCAGTACTTC.

The gene calls are TRBV7-9 and TRBJ2-2; no clear D. The V gene's germline CDR1 is SEHNR and CDR2 FQNEAQ (reference sequence). Trimming stripped 2 bases from V and 4 bases from J, with 5 bases between. This CDR3 has 13 amino acids. The CDR3 sequence is CASSLRSTGELFF. The CDR3 bases are TGTGCCAGCAGCTTAAGGAGCACCGGGGAGCTGTTTTTT.

This chain connects TRBV6-1 to TRBJ2-5; 14 nucleotides align to TRBD2. This CDR3 contains 17 residues. Trimming removed 2 bases from V and 7 bases from J; junction bases left unmatched: 9. Germline V lookup: CDR1 MNHNS, CDR2 SASEGT. The CDR3 reads CASSERVGTSGGRTQYF. CDR3 nucleotides: TGTGCCAGCAGTGAAAGGGTCGGGACTAGCGGGGGAAGGACCCAGTACTTC.

This clone was picked up one time. The chain employs TRBV28 and TRBJ1-5, with TRBD1 matching 9 bases. V lost 10 bases and J lost 7; bases outside the gene matches: 14. Germline V lookup: CDR1 MDHEN, CDR2 SYDVKM. CDR3 length: 15 residues. As DNA, the CDR3 is TGTGCCACCCTAGAGCCCGGGACAGGGAACCAGCCCCAGCATTTT. Its protein product is CATLEPGTGNQPQHF.

The rearrangement joins TRBV7-3 to TRBJ2-3, with 9 bases matching TRBD2. V trimming: 4 bases; J trimming: 4 bases; junction bases outside the gene matches: 9. In germline, CDR1 is SGHTA, CDR2 FQGTGA. This CDR3 spans 16 amino acids. CDR3 residues: CASSSSGRGGADTQYF. The DNA of the CDR3 is TGTGCCAGCAGCTCAAGCGGGCGGGGGGGCGCAGATACGCAGTATTTT. The full variable domain, rest sourced from reference TRBV7-3 and TRBJ2-3, is GAGVSQTPSNKVTEKGKYVELRCDPISGHTALYWYRQSLGQGPEFLIYFQGTGAADDSGLPNDRFFAVRPEGSVSTLKIQRTERGDSAVYLCASSSSGRGGADTQYFGPGTRLTVL.